Each of the 27 T cell receptor beta chains below was sequenced from the same sample in a study of CD8 T cells in ankylosing spondylitis. TCRdb re-called the 5' RACE reads through MiXCR, storing one row per CDR3 protein. The top ten clones hold around 6.2% of a sample with 150,000 to 200,000 distinct CDR3 sequences, about a third of them seen once. What was sequenced was synovial fluid, either unsorted or a sorted T cell fraction (not recorded which). The receptors stem from a male donor with ankylosing spondylitis.

This clonotype was observed many times. The chain combines TRBV10-3 with TRBJ2-3, with D possibly matching TRBD2 (7 bases). The CDR3 has 13 residues. Trimming removed 8 bases from V and 5 bases from J, with 14 bases in between. Germline V CDR1 and CDR2: ENHRY, SYGVKD. The CDR3 here is CAIGGGAEDTQYF. The CDR3 DNA is TGTGCCATCGGAGGGGGGGCCGAAGATACGCAGTATTTT.

There are a few counts of this clonotype. The rearrangement links TRBV29-1 to TRBJ2-7; 7 nucleotides align to TRBD1. V was clipped by 5 bases and J by 4 bases; unmatched bases: 5. There are 12 residues in the CDR3. CDR1 is SQVTM, CDR2 ANQGSEA, per germline. The DNA of the CDR3 is TGCAGCGTTCAAAAACAGGGGTACGAGCAGTACTTC. Its protein is CSVQKQGYEQYF.

This clonotype was found once. J is TRBJ2-7 and V is TRBV12-3 or TRBV12-4, with 8 bases matching TRBD2. The CDR3 consists of 14 residues. V shed 4 bases, J shed 3 bases, and the junction held 5 bases outside the gene matches. CDR3 DNA: TGTGCCAGCAGTTATAGCGGGGTGGACTACGAGCAGTACTTC. It is translated as CASSYSGVDYEQYF.

This clonotype came up a few times. The chain has TRBV12-3 or TRBV12-4 and TRBJ1-2; D perhaps matches TRBD1 (6 bases). This CDR3 has 18 amino acids. Trimming removed 5 bases at V and 6 bases at J, with 28 bases between. CDR3 nucleotides: TGTGCCAGCAGTGGGACACCACTTCTTGCTTTCGTGTCAAATGGCTACACCTTC. Amino acid sequence: CASSGTPLLAFVSNGYTF.

The chain employs TRBV5-1 and TRBJ2-5; D remains ambiguous. The CDR3 covers 15 residues. Germline loops: CDR1 SGHRS, CDR2 YFSETQ. V lost 3 bases to trimming and J lost 0 bases, with 12 bases between them. The DNA of the CDR3 is TGCGCCAGCAGCTGGAACAGTAGGAACCAAGAGACCCAGTACTTC. Protein sequence: CASSWNSRNQETQYF.

This chain connects TRBV28 to TRBJ1-5, with D possibly being TRBD1 (5 bases). Germline V gene lookup returns CDR1 MDHEN and CDR2 SYDVKM. Between the trimmed V and J ends, which lost 4 bases and 6 bases, there was a span of 19 bases. The CDR3 consists of 16 residues. This CDR3 reads CASSSLGRGYSQPQHF. DNA of the CDR3: TGTGCCAGCAGTTCTCTGGGGCGAGGGTATAGTCAGCCCCAGCATTTT.

The chain recombines TRBV10-3 with TRBJ2-1, with TRBD1 matching 10 bases. The CDR3 has 15 amino acids. The V gene's germline CDR1 is ENHRY and CDR2 SYGVKD. The V gene end was trimmed by 2 bases and the J gene end by 8 bases; junction bases not matched to a gene: 6. The CDR3 here is CAISEPGQGMDEQFF. The CDR3 DNA follows: TGTGCCATCAGTGAGCCGGGACAGGGGATGGATGAGCAGTTCTTC.

Many counts were recorded for this clonotype. The chain combines TRBV10-3 with TRBJ2-7; 11 bases align to TRBD2. CDR3 size: 15 residues. Germline V lookup: CDR1 ENHRY, CDR2 SYGVKD. V shed 3 bases and J 2 bases; nucleotides not matched to a gene: 3. The DNA of the CDR3 is TGTGCCATCAGTGAACAACTAGCGGGAGCCTACGAGCAGTACTTC. Its translation is CAISEQLAGAYEQYF.

This clonotype has only a few counts. The CDR3 protein is CASSQRAGQGFHEQYF. In DNA, the CDR3 is TGTGCCAGCAGCCAAAGGGCGGGACAGGGTTTCCACGAGCAGTACTTC. J is TRBJ2-7 and V is TRBV28; 9 bases line up with TRBD1. Germline-derived CDR1 and CDR2 are MDHEN and SYDVKM. V shed 6 bases and J 5 bases; nucleotides not matched to a gene: 14. The CDR3 runs 16 residues.

Only a few counts were recorded for this clonotype. This chain connects TRBV6-1 to TRBJ2-3, with TRBD1 identical over 9 bases. Germline V gene data show CDR1 as MNHNS and CDR2 as SASEGT. This CDR3 spans 14 amino acids. J gave up 6 bases and V 6 bases, and 7 bases lay outside the gene matches. DNA of the CDR3: TGTGCCAGCAGCGGGGGACAGGGTAGGGATACGCAGTATTTT. It encodes CASSGGQGRDTQYF.

The chain joins TRBV2 to TRBJ1-3, with D possibly TRBD1 on 6 matching bases. Germline V gene data show CDR1 as SNHLY and CDR2 as FYNNEI. Between the trimmed V and J ends, which lost 2 bases and 2 bases, there was a span of 13 bases. This CDR3 has 16 amino acids. The CDR3 loop reads CASSERRGTPGNTIYF. The CDR3, as DNA: TGTGCCAGCAGTGAACGAAGGGGGACTCCTGGAAACACCATATATTTT.

This clonotype was found a few times. The chain recombines TRBV21-1 with TRBJ1-1. TRBV21-1 has pseudogene status. This CDR3 has 16 amino acids. Here the CDR3 DNA reads TGTGCCAGTACAATGATAAAATGGGCCTTGAACACTGAAGCTTTCTTT. It translates to CASTMIKWALNTEAFF.

This clonotype was recorded a few times. This chain links TRBV4-1 with TRBJ2-1; D may be TRBD1 or TRBD2 (5 bases each). Germline loops: CDR1 MGHRA, CDR2 YSYEKL. This CDR3 comprises 16 residues. Trimming cost V 4 bases and J 0 bases, with 13 bases left between them. CDR3 DNA sequence: TGCGCCAGCAGCCTCGGGACGGCGAGCTCCTACAATGAGCAGTTCTTC. Translated, it gives CASSLGTASSYNEQFF.

This sequence joins TRBV7-2 and TRBJ2-1; 11 nucleotides match TRBD2. CDR3 length equals 16 residues. Trimming took 5 bases from V and 6 from J; bases not matched to a gene: 9. CDR1 SGHTA and CDR2 FQGNSA come from the germline V gene. The CDR3 DNA is TGTGCCAGCAGCCTCGTAGCGGGGGGGCTCGGCAATGAGCAGTTCTTC. The encoded protein is CASSLVAGGLGNEQFF.

This clonotype was seen a few times. V is TRBV5-1 and J is TRBJ1-2; TRBD1 matches 7 bases. V gave up 0 bases and J gave up 4 bases; unmatched junction bases: 12. This CDR3 contains 17 residues. Germline V gene data show CDR1 as SGHRS and CDR2 as YFSETQ. The CDR3 reads CASSLDLTGSISYGYTF. The CDR3 nucleotides are TGCGCCAGCAGCTTGGACCTGACAGGGAGTATATCCTATGGCTACACCTTC.

The chain links TRBV7-9 to TRBJ2-4, with 9 nucleotides matching TRBD1. With 7 bases clipped from V and 13 bases from J, the junction kept 8 bases outside the gene matches. The germline V gene encodes CDR1 SEHNR and CDR2 FQNEAQ (reference sequence). This CDR3 has 12 amino acids. The chain's CDR3 is CASTALQGAQYF. The CDR3 DNA sequence: TGTGCCAGCACCGCACTACAGGGGGCACAGTACTTC.

The CDR3 spells CASSLQRGSLDEAFF. CDR3 nucleotide sequence: TGTGCCAGCAGCTTACAGCGAGGGAGTTTGGATGAAGCTTTCTTT. The gene calls are TRBV7-8 and TRBJ1-1; D is ambiguous. The V and J ends lost 2 bases and 7 bases respectively, with 17 bases between them. Germline CDR1 SGHVS, CDR2 FQNEAQ. The CDR3 is 15 residues long.

The genes are TRBV27 and TRBJ2-7; no clear D gene. This CDR3 is built from 14 residues. V was clipped by 3 bases and J by 3 bases, with 12 bases between them. Germline assignment: CDR1 MNHEY and CDR2 SMNVEV (reference sequence). The CDR3 here is CASSFSGQVYEQYF. The CDR3 DNA follows: TGTGCCAGCAGTTTTTCCGGGCAGGTCTACGAGCAGTACTTC.

Turning to this clonotype: At one end, the junction sequence differs from germline, possibly due to a read error. The V gene is TRBV7-9, the J gene TRBJ2-3; 9 bases are shared with TRBD2. This CDR3 is 17 amino acids long. The germline V gene has CDR1 SEHNR and CDR2 FQNEAQ (reference sequence). CDR3 nucleotides: TGTGCCAGCAGCTTCGGGATTATAGCGGGAGCTGCGGATACGCAGTGTTTT. Translated: CASSFGIIAGAADTQCF.

The chain links TRBV20-1 to TRBJ2-3; D remains ambiguous. The CDR3 runs 13 residues. CDR1 is DFQATT and CDR2 is SNEGSKA in the germline V gene (reference sequence). Trimming removed 3 bases from V and 4 bases from J, with 11 bases in between. The CDR3: CSASNRYADTQYF. The CDR3 bases are TGCAGTGCTAGTAACAGATACGCAGATACGCAGTATTTT.

Ten or more counts support this clonotype. V and J are TRBV20-1 and TRBJ2-5; 12 nucleotides match TRBD2. CDR3 length: 18 amino acids. V lost 1 base and J lost 2; bases outside the gene matches: 11. Germline assignment: CDR1 DFQATT and CDR2 SNEGSKA (reference sequence). CDR3 nucleotides: TGCAGTGCTAGAGGGCCCCCAGGGCTAGCGGGGGGGCAAGAGACCCAGTACTTC. Its translation is CSARGPPGLAGGQETQYF.

This clonotype was picked up one time. This rearrangement joins TRBV5-1 to TRBJ2-1, with D possibly TRBD1 on 6 matching bases. Deletions cut 4 bases from V and 2 bases from J, with 19 bases between. In germline, CDR1 is SGHRS, CDR2 YFSETQ. The CDR3 totals 17 residues. CDR3 region: CASSRETGTTAYNEQFF. The DNA of the CDR3 is TGCGCCAGCAGCAGAGAGACCGGGACAACCGCCTACAATGAGCAGTTCTTC.

The chain has TRBV5-1 and TRBJ1-6; no clear D gene. CDR1 and CDR2 from the germline V gene are SGHRS and YFSETQ. This CDR3 contains 13 residues. Trimming left V 5 bases short and J 9 bases short, with 12 bases between. The CDR3 sequence: CASREGAGSPLHF. The CDR3 DNA sequence: TGCGCCAGCAGGGAGGGCGCGGGTTCACCCCTCCACTTT. Combining the CDR3 with reference TRBV5-1 and TRBJ1-6 gives the whole variable domain KAGVTQTPRYLIKTRGQQVTLSCSPISGHRSVSWYQQTPGQGLQFLFEYFSETQRNKGNFPGRFSGRQFSNSRSEMNVSTLELGDSALYLCASREGAGSPLHFGNGTRLTVT.

Concerning this clonotype itself: At one of its ends the junction is not consistent with the germline gene, which may arise from a read error. V gene TRBV5-1 combines with J gene TRBJ1-2; 9 bases match TRBD1. The germline CDR1 and CDR2 sequences are SGHRS and YFSETQ. The CDR3 spans 14 residues. In nucleotides, the CDR3 is TGTGCCAGCAGCCCCGGGACAGGGAACTATGGCTACACCTTC. Residues: CASSPGTGNYGYTF.

In its sample, this clonotype is medium-sized. CDR3 coding DNA: TGTGCCAGCAGTGAAACCAGCTCCAGAGAAGCTTTCTTT. Translation: CASSETSSREAFF. This sequence joins TRBV12-3 or TRBV12-4 and TRBJ1-1; D unresolved. The CDR3 runs 13 residues. The germline V and J ends were trimmed by 5 bases and 8 bases, with 15 bases remaining between them.

V is TRBV5-1 and J is TRBJ2-5, with a tentative D call TRBD2 (6 bases). Germline lookup yields CDR1 SGHRS and CDR2 YFSETQ. Trimming took off 9 bases at V and 2 bases at J, with 20 bases between the two ends. The CDR3 extends over 15 amino acids. For the CDR3, the DNA is TGCGCCACCGCGATCATGGGGACTCCTCAAGAGACCCAGTACTTC. Its translation is CATAIMGTPQETQYF.

The J gene is TRBJ1-1, the V gene TRBV6-2 or TRBV6-3; 8 bases fit TRBD1. The germline CDR1 and CDR2 sequences are MNHEY and SVGEGT. This CDR3 comprises 14 residues. After removal of 8 bases from V and 1 base from J, the junction contained 6 bases not matched to a gene. DNA of the CDR3: TGTGCCAGCGACAGGGGACGAGGGAACACTGAAGCTTTCTTT. Amino acid sequence: CASDRGRGNTEAFF.